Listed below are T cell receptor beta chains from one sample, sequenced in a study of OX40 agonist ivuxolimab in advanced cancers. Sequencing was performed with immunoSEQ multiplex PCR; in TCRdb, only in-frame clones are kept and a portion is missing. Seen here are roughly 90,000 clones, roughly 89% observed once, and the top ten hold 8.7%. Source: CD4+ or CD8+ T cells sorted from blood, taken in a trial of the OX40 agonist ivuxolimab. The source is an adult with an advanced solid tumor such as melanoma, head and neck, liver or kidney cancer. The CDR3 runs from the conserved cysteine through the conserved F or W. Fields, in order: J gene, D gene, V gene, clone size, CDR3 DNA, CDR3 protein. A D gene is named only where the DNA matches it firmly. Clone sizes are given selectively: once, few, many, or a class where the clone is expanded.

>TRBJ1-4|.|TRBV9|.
TGTGCCAGCAGCGTACAGGGCACTGGAGAAAAACTGTTTTTT
CASSVQGTGEKLFF
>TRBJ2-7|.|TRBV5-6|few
TGTGCCAGCAGCCCGGCACCCGACTACGAGCAGTACTTC
CASSPAPDYEQYF
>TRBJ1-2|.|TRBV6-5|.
TGTGCCAGCAGCCGAGGGAGGGCACGCGGCTACACCTTC
CASSRGRARGYTF
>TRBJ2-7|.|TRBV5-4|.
TGTGCCAGCAGCTTGGCAGGGAAGGAGCAGTACTTC
CASSLAGKEQYF
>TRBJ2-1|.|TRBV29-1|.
TGCAGCGTTGAATTCCCCCGTGGCCTATTAGCAGGTGAGCAGTTCTTC
CSVEFPRGLLAGEQFF
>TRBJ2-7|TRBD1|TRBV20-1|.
TGCAGTGCTGGGACAGCCTACGAGCAGTACTTC
CSAGTAYEQYF
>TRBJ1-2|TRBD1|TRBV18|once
TGTGCCAGCTCACCAGACATTCAGGCAGGGGGTCTTGGCTACACCTTC
CASSPDIQAGGLGYTF
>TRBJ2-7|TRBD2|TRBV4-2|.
TGTGCCAGCAGCCAAGACCTAGCGGGAGAGACCGAGCAGTACTTC
CASSQDLAGETEQYF
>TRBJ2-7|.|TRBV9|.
TGTGCCAGCAGCGCCCCCACGTACTTC
CASSAPTYF
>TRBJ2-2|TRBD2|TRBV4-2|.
TGTGCCAGCAGCCAAGGGGCTAGCGGGAGTCTCGGGGAGCTGTTTTTT
CASSQGASGSLGELFF
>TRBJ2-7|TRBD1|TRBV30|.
TGTGCCTGGAGTGTAGGGGGCCGGTACGAGCAGTACTTC
CAWSVGGRYEQYF
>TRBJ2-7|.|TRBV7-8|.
TGTGCCAGCAGCTTTCCCCGCAGGGACTACGAGCAGTACTTC
CASSFPRRDYEQYF
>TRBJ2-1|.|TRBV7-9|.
TGTGCCAGCAGCCGGAAGGGGGATGAGCAGTTCTTC
CASSRKGDEQFF
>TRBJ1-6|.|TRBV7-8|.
TGTGCCAGCAGCAGCCCCTCCTATAATTCACCCCTCCACTTT
CASSSPSYNSPLHF